This T cell receptor beta chain was recovered during a study of T cell changes during pregnancy in multiple sclerosis. The germline gives CDR1 SQVTM, CDR2 ANQGSEA. This CDR3 has 12 amino acids. Assay: immunoSEQ multiplex PCR; the TCRdb copy retains only in-frame clones and omits some. The sample lists about 72,000 clones, 90% to 95% occurring once. The chain couples TRBV29-1 to TRBJ2-5; no clear D. The J call may be incorrect, as the DNA end agrees better with TRBJ2-7. The sequencing used peripheral blood, collected in the third trimester of pregnancy. This clonotype originated in a female donor in good health, enrolled as a control in a pregnancy study. The DNA for the CDR3 is TGCAGCGCCCTTCTCCGGGTTAACGAGCAGTACTTC. It specifies CSALLRVNEQYF.